Given below is one TCR beta chain in context. Its antigen is not yet known. No base-level quality is on record; no much larger clone is a single base apart. The library was built by means of the immunoSEQ multiplex PCR assay. The immuneACCESS repertoire file appears here via TCRdb, limited to in-frame rearrangements. These files lack a portion of the clones; in checked studies, under half of the deficit traces to unresolved V genes, and the cause of the others is not known. The sample table lists about 100,000 clones, about nine tenths of them with a count of one. The top ten hold roughly 0.78% of the sample. This entry comes from a study of T cell changes during pregnancy in multiple sclerosis (dated by TCRdb to between 2017 and 2020). With regard to the full study: The study examined how the T cell repertoire changed over the course of pregnancy in women with multiple sclerosis.

CDR1 DFQATT and CDR2 SNEGSKA are derived from the germline V gene (reference sequence). The CDR3 covers 10 residues, taking in both the cysteine and the phenylalanine. Only the CDR3 region is kept as DNA, spanning 30 bases read in frame from base 1. The V end loses 5 bases and the J end loses 8 bases, and a stretch of 7 bases separates them. The clonotype originates from a female donor in good health, enrolled as a control in a pregnancy study. The sample was peripheral blood, taken in the third trimester of pregnancy. The V and J genes are TRBV20-1 and TRBJ2-1; a confident D gene designation cannot be given. The CDR3 in this case is CSAGQYEQFF. The nucleotides read TGCAGTGCTGGCCAGTATGAGCAGTTCTTC.